This note documents a single T cell receptor (beta chain) sequence. The antigen remains undetermined. This specimen belongs to a study of T cells in localized non-small cell lung cancer. The method was immunoSEQ multiplex PCR; TCRdb's version includes in-frame clones alone and lacks a portion of them. The repertoire includes fewer than 45,000 clones, approximately 86% of them detected once, and roughly 7% sits in the top ten. Study-wide findings and caveats: Highest T cell clonality was seen in uninvolved adjacent lung, surpassing that measured in tumor. Of the top 100 tumor clones, median about 56 were in adjacent lung, 25 to 30 among its top 100.

The CDR3 length is 12 residues. The V and J ends lost 0 bases and 4 bases respectively, with 5 bases between them. Germline-derived CDR1 and CDR2 are GTSNPN and SVGIG (reference sequence). The TCR sequence derives from a woman aged 18-49 years with stage III lung adenocarcinoma. The chain couples TRBV30 to TRBJ2-3; D gene ambiguous. The input for sequencing was peripheral blood, taken before any cancer treatment. Here the CDR3 DNA reads TGTGCCTGGAGTGTAGGGTCAGATACGCAGTATTTT. Protein product: CAWSVGSDTQYF.